This TCR beta chain was sequenced for a study of beta chain features in type 1 diabetes. General study results and limits: Whatever favoring of shorter templates PCR might show would apply equally to patients and controls. Significant though moderate, a shortening of TCRB CDR3s appeared in all four CD4+ subsets of Type 1 diabetes patients.

Concerning this clone itself: Its target is not known.

The authors sorted CD4+ naive, central memory, regulatory and stem cell-like memory cells via CD45RO/CCR7/CD25/CD127/CD95/CD27. Since all of the isolated RNA was reverse transcribed, expressed TCRB transcripts were what got sequenced. Assay used: immunoSEQ multiplex PCR; TCRdb lists only in-frame clones, some missing. Of around 690,000 clones in the sample, around 12% are singletons; the top ten hold around 0.12%. The CDR3 runs 15 residues. V dropped 0 bases and J dropped 2; count of bases not matched to a gene: 4. Germline V gene sequence: CDR1 SGDLS, CDR2 YYNGEE. The origin of this receptor is a man aged 30 to 39 with type 1 diabetes. Material for sequencing was naive CD4+ T cells from blood. The V and J genes are TRBV9 and TRBJ2-7; 8 bases align to TRBD1. The CDR3 here is CASSVGQDRAYEQYF. The CDR3 DNA sequence: TGTGCCAGCAGCGTAGGGCAGGACAGGGCCTACGAGCAGTACTTC. Supplemented by reference TRBV9 and TRBJ2-7, the full variable domain reads DSGVTQTPKHLITATGQRVTLRCSPRSGDLSVYWYQQSLDQGLQFLIQYYNGEERAKGNILERFSAQQFPDLHSELNLSSLELGDSALYFCASSVGQDRAYEQYFGPGTRLTVT.